A single sample is the source of the 21 T cell receptor beta chains below, sequenced in a study of Ad26.COV2.S vaccination and SARS-CoV-2 variants. Treatment defined: around 19 received Ad26.COV2.S at low or high dose, single or two shots; 5 received placebo; per-sample allocation not given. Sampling was performed 63 days after the first vaccine or placebo injection. Sequencing used immunoSEQ multiplex PCR; TCRdb keeps in-frame clones, though not all of them. Here the sample spans hundreds of thousands of clones, 85% to 90% being singletons. Sequenced here: peripheral blood, sampled in a trial of Ad26.COV2.S vaccine versus placebo. The source of these receptors is a person aged 18 to 65 who received the Ad26.COV2.S COVID-19 vaccine or a placebo.

The chain recombines TRBV28 with TRBJ1-2, with a weak D call TRBD1 (5 bases). The CDR3 loop spans 13 amino acids. The germline CDR1 and CDR2 sequences are MDHEN and SYDVKM. The ends were cut back, 8 bases at V and 8 bases at J, with 18 bases in the middle. CDR3 region: CASSQGWEGGYTF. The CDR3 region has the DNA TGTGCCAGCTCCCAGGGCTGGGAGGGGGGCTACACCTTC.

This clone has just a few counts. The rearrangement joins TRBV7-2 to TRBJ2-1; 10 nucleotides agree with TRBD2. This CDR3 has 15 residues. V was clipped by 0 bases and J by 11 bases; unmatched bases: 7. CDR1 and CDR2 from the germline V gene are SGHTA and FQGNSA. Here the CDR3 DNA reads TGTGCCAGCAGCTTAGCCTGGCCTAGCGGGGGCAAGCAGTTCTTC. It codes for CASSLAWPSGGKQFF.

This clone has more than one count but fewer than ten. V usage is TRBV24-1 and J usage is TRBJ1-2; D gene uncertain. V lost 2 bases to trimming and J lost 2 bases, with 8 bases between them. CDR3 length: 14 amino acids. Per the germline V gene, CDR1 is KGHDR and CDR2 is SFDVKD. CDR3 sequence: CATSDWQTNYGYTF. The CDR3 DNA follows: TGTGCCACCAGTGATTGGCAGACGAACTATGGCTACACCTTC.

Only a few counts were recorded for this clone. J is TRBJ2-7 and V is TRBV7-2; D may correspond to TRBD1 or TRBD2 (5 bases each). The CDR3 has 15 residues. Trimming stripped 1 base from V and 3 bases from J, with 13 bases between. CDR1 is SGHTA and CDR2 is FQGNSA in the germline V gene. As DNA, the CDR3 is TGTGCCAGCAGCTTAGAAGGGGCAGGGAGCTACGAGCAGTACTTC. It translates to CASSLEGAGSYEQYF. Together with reference TRBV7-2 and TRBJ2-7, the CDR3 gives the full variable domain: GAGVSQSPSNKVTEKGKDVELRCDPISGHTALYWYRQSLGQGLEFLIYFQGNSAPDKSGLPSDRFSAERTGGSVSTLTIQRTQQEDSAVYLCASSLEGAGSYEQYFGPGTRLTVT.

The chain joins TRBV7-9 to TRBJ2-3; 8 nucleotides match TRBD1. Germline CDR1 and CDR2: SEHNR and FQNEAQ (reference sequence). There are 14 residues in the CDR3. V shed 4 bases and J 4 bases; nucleotides not matched to a gene: 4. In DNA form, the CDR3 reads TGTGCCAGCAGCTCCGGACAGGGTTCAGATACGCAGTATTTT. As protein: CASSSGQGSDTQYF.

This CDR3 reads CASSPQGQVYNSPLHF. CDR3 coding DNA: TGTGCCAGCTCACCACAAGGACAGGTGTATAATTCACCCCTCCACTTT. The rearrangement uses TRBV18 and TRBJ1-6; 7 positions match TRBD1. CDR1 is KGHSH, CDR2 LQKENI, per germline. V gave up 1 base and J gave up 4 bases; unmatched junction bases: 4. The CDR3 runs 16 residues.

The chain links TRBV9 to TRBJ1-3; the D is unclear. This CDR3 spans 16 amino acids. CDR1 and CDR2 (germline): SGDLS, YYNGEE. Deletions cut 1 base from V and 0 bases from J, with 11 bases between. CDR3 region: CASSVNSGDSGNTIYF. CDR3 in DNA: TGTGCCAGCAGCGTAAATTCGGGTGACTCTGGAAACACCATATATTTT.

This chain links TRBV7-8 with TRBJ2-1; TRBD2 matches 7 bases. Per germline, CDR1 SGHVS and CDR2 FQNEAQ. The J segment lost 4 bases and the V segment lost 4 bases, leaving 10 bases of the junction unmatched. The CDR3 length is 16 residues. CDR3: CASSSRLAEGYNEQFF. CDR3 DNA sequence: TGTGCCAGCAGCTCTCGCCTAGCGGAAGGTTACAATGAGCAGTTCTTC.

This rearrangement joins TRBV15 to TRBJ2-7; 8 nucleotides align to TRBD1. The CDR3 length is 13 residues. V dropped 4 bases and J dropped 3; count of bases not matched to a gene: 2. Germline CDR1 LNHNV, CDR2 YYDKDF (reference sequence). CDR3 in DNA: TGTGCCACCAGCACAGGACAGGGCTACGAGCAGTACTTC. Protein product: CATSTGQGYEQYF.

This chain joins TRBV7-2 and TRBJ2-3; D is unresolved. The germline V gene has CDR1 SGHTA and CDR2 FQGNSA. The length of the CDR3 is 15 residues. V lost 2 bases to trimming and J lost 0 bases, with 9 bases between them. The CDR3 loop reads CASSLFTISTDTQYF. CDR3 coding DNA: TGTGCCAGCAGCTTATTCACAATTAGCACAGATACGCAGTATTTT.

This clone was seen more than once but under ten times. The germline gene is not matched at one end of the junction; a read error may be the cause. This chain connects TRBV11-2 to TRBJ2-7; the D call may be TRBD1 or TRBD2 (5 bases each). CDR1 is SGHAT and CDR2 is FQNNGV in the germline V gene. The CDR3 is made up of 16 amino acids. DNA for the CDR3: TGTGCCAGCACCTTAGAAGGATGGGACGGCTCCTACGAGCAGTACTTC. It is translated as CASTLEGWDGSYEQYF.

The CDR3 nucleotides are TGTGCCAGCAGTGACAGGAGTGGAAACAATGAGCAGTTCTTC. This gives the protein CASSDRSGNNEQFF. The J gene is TRBJ2-1, the V gene TRBV11-2; possible D gene TRBD1, 6 bases. Germline values: CDR1 SGHAT, CDR2 FQNNGV. The CDR3 totals 14 residues. Trimming left V 6 bases short and J 5 bases short, with 14 bases between.

This chain uses TRBV11-2 with TRBJ2-7, with D unclear. Looked up from germline, CDR1 is SGHAT and CDR2 is FQNNGV. CDR3 size: 13 residues. V gave up 5 bases and J gave up 6 bases, with 14 bases separating them. The chain's CDR3 is CASSPQTVGEQYF. CDR3 in DNA: TGTGCCAGCAGCCCACAAACCGTGGGCGAGCAGTACTTC.

The chain recombines TRBV28 with TRBJ2-5; D might be TRBD2 (6 bases). V was shortened by 6 bases and J by 7 bases, with 18 bases between the two germline ends. Germline V gene data show CDR1 as MDHEN and CDR2 as SYDVKM. The CDR3 is 14 residues long. The CDR3 bases are TGTGCCAGCAGATCCTTGGGCGGGGTGCTGACCCAGTACTTC. The encoded protein is CASRSLGGVLTQYF.

The chain is built from TRBV2 and TRBJ2-7, with a weak D call TRBD2 (6 bases). Germline V gene data show CDR1 as SNHLY and CDR2 as FYNNEI. The CDR3 is 12 residues long. The ends were cut back, 6 bases at V and 7 bases at J, with 13 bases in the middle. In nucleotides, the CDR3 is TGTGCCAGCAGGTCCCAGGAGGGGGAGCAGTACTTC. It specifies CASRSQEGEQYF.

The chain joins TRBV5-4 to TRBJ2-1, with 7 bases fitting TRBD1. Germline V gene data show CDR1 as SGHNT and CDR2 as YYREEE (reference sequence). J gave up 6 bases and V 1 base, and 4 bases lay outside the gene matches. The CDR3 is 14 amino acids. The CDR3, as DNA: TGTGCCAGCAGCTTGACAGGGGTCGGCAATGAGCAGTTCTTC. Protein product: CASSLTGVGNEQFF.

V and J are TRBV27 and TRBJ2-3, with a weak D call TRBD1 (6 bases). This CDR3 contains 13 residues. The germline V gene encodes CDR1 MNHEY and CDR2 SMNVEV (reference sequence). V lost 3 bases, J lost 7 bases, and 11 bases lay in between. DNA for the CDR3: TGTGCCAGCAGTTTTGGGGGCGCAAATACGCAGTATTTT. Protein product: CASSFGGANTQYF.

J is TRBJ2-1 and V is TRBV6-2 or TRBV6-3, with D possibly being TRBD1 or TRBD2 (5 bases each). The CDR3 loop spans 16 amino acids. Trimming removed 5 bases at V and 1 base at J, with 15 bases between. CDR1 is MNHEY and CDR2 is SVGEGT in the germline V gene. CDR3 coding DNA: TGTGCCAGCAGTACCCGGGGCATTACTTCCTACAATGAGCAGTTCTTC. This translates into CASSTRGITSYNEQFF.

The gene calls are TRBV5-1 and TRBJ2-5, with 14 bases that match TRBD2. The CDR3 covers 17 residues. Trimming took 3 bases from V and 3 from J; bases not matched to a gene: 7. Germline-derived CDR1 and CDR2 are SGHRS and YFSETQ. The CDR3 sequence is CASSWGPTSGREETQYF. The CDR3 bases are TGCGCCAGCAGCTGGGGGCCGACTAGCGGGAGGGAAGAGACCCAGTACTTC.

V gene TRBV28 combines with J gene TRBJ2-3; D gene uncertain. In germline, CDR1 is MDHEN, CDR2 SYDVKM. Trimming shortened V by 3 bases and J by 0 bases, and 7 bases separated the two germline ends. The CDR3 contains 14 residues. CDR3 DNA: TGTGCCAGCAGTTTTTCCGGGAGCACAGATACGCAGTATTTT. Its translation is CASSFSGSTDTQYF.

The chain links TRBV3-1 (or the pseudogene TRBV3-2) to TRBJ2-3; D gene uncertain. The CDR3 totals 13 residues. V was cut by 8 bases and J by 0 bases, with 9 bases left in between. Germline V lookup: CDR1 LGHDT, CDR2 YNNKEL (reference sequence). As DNA, the CDR3 is TGTGCCAGCGGATACTCTAGCACAGATACGCAGTATTTT. It yields the protein CASGYSSTDTQYF.